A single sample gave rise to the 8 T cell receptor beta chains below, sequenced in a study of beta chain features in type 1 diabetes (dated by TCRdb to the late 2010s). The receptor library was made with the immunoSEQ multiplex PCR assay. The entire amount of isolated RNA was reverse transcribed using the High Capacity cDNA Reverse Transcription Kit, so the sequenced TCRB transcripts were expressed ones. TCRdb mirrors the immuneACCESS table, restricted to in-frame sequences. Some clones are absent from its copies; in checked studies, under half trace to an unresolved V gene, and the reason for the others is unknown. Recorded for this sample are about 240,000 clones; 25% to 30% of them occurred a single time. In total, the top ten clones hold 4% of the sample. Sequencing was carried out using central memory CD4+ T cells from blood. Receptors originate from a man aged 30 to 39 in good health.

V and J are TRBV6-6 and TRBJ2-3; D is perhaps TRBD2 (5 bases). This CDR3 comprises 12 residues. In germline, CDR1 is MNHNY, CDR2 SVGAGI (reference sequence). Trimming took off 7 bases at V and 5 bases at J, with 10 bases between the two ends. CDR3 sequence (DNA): TGTGCCAGCACCACCGGGGTAGATACGCAGTATTTT. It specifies CASTTGVDTQYF.

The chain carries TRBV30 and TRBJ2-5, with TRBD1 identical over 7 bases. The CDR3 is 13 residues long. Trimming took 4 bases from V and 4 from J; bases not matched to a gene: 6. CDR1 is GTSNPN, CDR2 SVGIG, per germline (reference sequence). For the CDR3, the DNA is TGTGCCTGGACCACAGGGGCGCGAGAGACCCAGTACTTC. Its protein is CAWTTGARETQYF.

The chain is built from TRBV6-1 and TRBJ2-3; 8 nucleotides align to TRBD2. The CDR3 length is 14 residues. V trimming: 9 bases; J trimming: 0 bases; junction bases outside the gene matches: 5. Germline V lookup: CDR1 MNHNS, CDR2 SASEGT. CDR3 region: CASTSGTSTDTQYF. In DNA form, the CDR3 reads TGTGCCAGTACTAGCGGTACTAGCACAGATACGCAGTATTTT.

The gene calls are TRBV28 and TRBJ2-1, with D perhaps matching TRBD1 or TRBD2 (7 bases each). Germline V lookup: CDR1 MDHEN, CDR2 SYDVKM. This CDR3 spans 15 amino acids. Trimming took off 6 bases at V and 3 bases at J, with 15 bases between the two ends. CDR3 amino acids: CASSHGGTDYNEQFF. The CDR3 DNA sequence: TGTGCCAGCAGCCACGGGGGGACAGACTACAATGAGCAGTTCTTC.

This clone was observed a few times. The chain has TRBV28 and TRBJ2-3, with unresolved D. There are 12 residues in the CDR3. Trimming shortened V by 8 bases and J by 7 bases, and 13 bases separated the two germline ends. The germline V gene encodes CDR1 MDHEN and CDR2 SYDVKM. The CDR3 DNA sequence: TGTGCCAGCTCCTTACAAGGTTATACGCAGTATTTT. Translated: CASSLQGYTQYF.

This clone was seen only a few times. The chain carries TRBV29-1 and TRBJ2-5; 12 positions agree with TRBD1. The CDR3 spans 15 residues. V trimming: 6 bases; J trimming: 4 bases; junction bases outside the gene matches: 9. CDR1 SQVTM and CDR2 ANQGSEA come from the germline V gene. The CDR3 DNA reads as TGCAGCGTCCGACGGGACAGGGGGCCAACAGAGACCCAGTACTTC. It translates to CSVRRDRGPTETQYF.

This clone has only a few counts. DNA of the CDR3: TGTGCCAGCAGCCCTAGCGGAACGAACACCGGGGAGCTGTTTTTT. It encodes CASSPSGTNTGELFF. The chain employs TRBV4-2 and TRBJ2-2, with 7 bases lining up with TRBD2. Germline CDR1 LGHNA, CDR2 YNFKEQ. J lost 0 bases, V lost 4 bases, and 2 bases had no gene match. This CDR3 region has 15 residues.

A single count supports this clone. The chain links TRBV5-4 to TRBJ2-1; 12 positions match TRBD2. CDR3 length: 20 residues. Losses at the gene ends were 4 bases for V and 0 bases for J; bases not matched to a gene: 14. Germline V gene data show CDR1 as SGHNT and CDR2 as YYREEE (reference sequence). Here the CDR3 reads CASSPSLTGTSGLSYNEQFF. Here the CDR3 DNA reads TGTGCCAGCAGCCCAAGTTTAACCGGGACTAGCGGGCTCTCCTACAATGAGCAGTTCTTC. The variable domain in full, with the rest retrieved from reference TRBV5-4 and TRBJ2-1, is ETGVTQSPTHLIKTRGQQVTLRCSSQSGHNTVSWYQQALGQGPQFIFQYYREEENGRGNFPPRFSGLQFPNYSSELNVNALELDDSALYLCASSPSLTGTSGLSYNEQFFGPGTRLTVL.